These 27 T cell receptor beta chains share one sample of origin, sequenced in a study of patients and donors after allogeneic stem cell transplantation. TCRdb reprocessed the RT-PCR reads via MiXCR and lists one record per CDR3 protein. This table holds about a million distinct CDR3 sequences, about a sixth found once. The sequencing input was blood, either unsorted or a sorted T cell fraction (not recorded which). The receptors were sampled from a human donor who was either an allogeneic HSCT recipient or a stem cell or donor lymphocyte infusion donor (not recorded which). It is not recorded whose cells these are; they may come from a transplant donor.

This clonotype has just a few counts. The chain recombines TRBV3-1 with TRBJ2-7; D gene ambiguous. The CDR3 is 12 residues long. Germline V lookup: CDR1 LGHDT, CDR2 YNNKEL (reference sequence). V lost 8 bases and J lost 5, with 13 bases in between. CDR3 residues: CASRSRAHEQYF. DNA of the CDR3: TGTGCCAGCCGGTCTCGGGCCCACGAGCAGTACTTC.

For this clonotype: One junction end does not reproduce the germline sequence, and a read error may be involved. The chain employs TRBV12-3 or TRBV12-4 and TRBJ1-3; tentative D call: TRBD1 (5 bases). CDR3 length: 13 residues. Here the CDR3 DNA reads TGTGCCAGCGGGGGGGGTGGTGGAACCACCATATATTTT. Protein: CASGGGGGTTIYF.

This clonotype turned up a few times. The V gene is TRBV7-9, the J gene TRBJ2-5; D gene uncertain. The CDR3 loop spans 11 amino acids. V was trimmed by 5 bases and J by 5 bases, leaving 6 bases between them. CDR1 and CDR2 (germline): SEHNR, FQNEAQ (reference sequence). The CDR3 sequence: CASSPTETQYF. DNA for the CDR3: TGTGCCAGCAGCCCTACGGAGACCCAGTACTTC.

V usage is TRBV5-6 and J usage is TRBJ1-1, with D perhaps matching TRBD1 (6 bases). V was cut by 2 bases and J by 4 bases, with 12 bases left in between. Germline CDR1 SGHDT, CDR2 YYEEEE. CDR3 size: 14 residues. This chain's CDR3 is CASSFQDRTTEAFF. Written as DNA, the CDR3 is TGTGCCAGCAGCTTCCAAGACAGGACCACTGAAGCTTTCTTT.

CDR3 nucleotides: TGTGCCAGCAGCCGCCGGGAAGGCGGGGGCTACACCTTC. It codes for CASSRREGGGYTF. V and J are TRBV12-3 or TRBV12-4 and TRBJ1-2; the D is unclear. The CDR3 totals 13 residues. V lost 6 bases, J lost 8 bases, and 16 bases lay in between.

This clonotype was recorded a few times. The chain carries TRBV7-3 and TRBJ2-3; TRBD2 aligns across 7 bases. Germline CDR1 and CDR2: SGHTA and FQGTGA. Unmatched junction bases numbered 4, after V lost 8 bases and J lost 2 bases. There are 13 residues in the CDR3. CDR3 sequence reads: CASGRDYTDTQYF. As DNA, the CDR3 is TGTGCCAGCGGCCGGGACTACACAGATACGCAGTATTTT. The full variable domain, its missing parts supplied by reference TRBV7-3 and TRBJ2-3, is GAGVSQTPSNKVTEKGKYVELRCDPISGHTALYWYRQSLGQGPEFLIYFQGTGAADDSGLPNDRFFAVRPEGSVSTLKIQRTERGDSAVYLCASGRDYTDTQYFGPGTRLTVL.

This clonotype has a handful of counts. The chain is built from TRBV7-3 and TRBJ2-3; unclear D gene. CDR1 and CDR2 from the germline V gene are SGHTA and FQGTGA. V was clipped by 5 bases and J by 1 base, with 16 bases between them. This CDR3 has 16 amino acids. This chain's CDR3 is CASSPSPSWGTDTQYF. CDR3 nucleotides: TGTGCCAGCAGCCCGAGCCCTAGTTGGGGCACAGATACGCAGTATTTT.

The CDR3, as DNA: TGCAGTGCTAGACGGGACCGCCGCTCCTACAATGAGCAGTTCTTC. This encodes CSARRDRRSYNEQFF. The chain carries TRBV20-1 and TRBJ2-1; D is perhaps TRBD1 or TRBD2 (5 bases each). The CDR3 has 15 residues. Per the germline V gene, CDR1 is DFQATT and CDR2 is SNEGSKA (reference sequence). Between the trimmed V and J ends, which lost 2 bases and 0 bases, there was a span of 11 bases.

The chain links TRBV6-2 or TRBV6-3 to TRBJ2-5; a possible D gene is TRBD2 (6 bases). The ends were cut back, 5 bases at V and 3 bases at J, with 13 bases in the middle. Germline V CDR1 and CDR2: MNHEY, SVGEGT. The CDR3 runs 14 residues. The CDR3 here is CASSPRTNKETQYF. CDR3 coding DNA: TGTGCCAGCAGTCCTCGGACTAATAAAGAGACCCAGTACTTC.

Only a few counts were recorded for this clonotype. The gene calls are TRBV5-4 and TRBJ2-5; D remains ambiguous. This CDR3 has 15 amino acids. V lost 0 bases, J lost 5 bases, and 14 bases lay in between. Germline CDR1 and CDR2: SGHNT and YYREEE (reference sequence). The CDR3 reads CASSLASPKRETQYF. CDR3 sequence (DNA): TGTGCCAGCAGCTTGGCGTCCCCTAAACGGGAGACCCAGTACTTC.

The table lists this clonotype with many counts. The chain combines TRBV3-1 with TRBJ2-7; D tentatively reads TRBD1 or TRBD2 (7 bases each). This CDR3 contains 14 residues. CDR1 is LGHDT, CDR2 YNNKEL, per germline (reference sequence). The V end was cut by 4 bases, the J end by 1 base, with 11 bases between. The DNA for the CDR3 is TGTGCCAGCAGCCCCAGGGGGGGATCCTACGAGCAGTACTTC. Translating gives CASSPRGGSYEQYF.

V usage is TRBV2 and J usage is TRBJ2-5; 8 bases line up with TRBD2. Trimming removed 4 bases from V and 2 bases from J; junction bases left unmatched: 6. This CDR3 spans 15 amino acids. Germline assignment: CDR1 SNHLY and CDR2 FYNNEI. As DNA, the CDR3 is TGTGCCAGCAGTGGGGGACTAGACGCACAAGAGACCCAGTACTTC. As protein: CASSGGLDAQETQYF.

This clonotype was detected many times. The genes are TRBV20-1 and TRBJ2-1; possibly TRBD2 for D (7 bases). This CDR3 region has 12 residues. Germline values: CDR1 DFQATT, CDR2 SNEGSKA (reference sequence). Trimming took 5 bases from V and 7 from J, leaving 12 bases between them. The CDR3 loop reads CSALEGGNEQFF. The DNA for the CDR3 is TGCAGTGCTTTAGAGGGGGGGAATGAGCAGTTCTTC.

This clonotype was counted a few times. The chain joins TRBV12-3 or TRBV12-4 to TRBJ2-7; TRBD1 might be the D (6 bases). This CDR3 contains 14 residues. V lost 6 bases, J lost 2 bases, and 14 bases lay in between. The chain's CDR3 is CASRPTGNPYEQYF. CDR3 in DNA: TGTGCCAGCAGACCTACAGGGAATCCCTACGAGCAGTACTTC.

V gene TRBV10-3 combines with J gene TRBJ1-3; D is perhaps TRBD1 (6 bases). From germline, CDR1 is ENHRY and CDR2 SYGVKD. The CDR3 length is 17 residues. The V end lost 4 bases, the J end lost 3 bases, and 19 bases lay between the germline ends. The CDR3, as DNA: TGTGCCATCAGTGCCCGTGAACAGGGTTTAGGTGGAAACACCATATATTTT. Translation gives CAISAREQGLGGNTIYF.

In its sample, this clonotype was seen many times. This chain joins TRBV12-3 or TRBV12-4 and TRBJ1-2; 8 nucleotides align to TRBD1. J was trimmed by 6 bases and V by 7 bases; bases with no gene match: 7. CDR3 length: 13 amino acids. The CDR3 DNA reads TGTGCCAGCACCCCGGACAGGGTGGATGGCTACACCTTC. This codes for CASTPDRVDGYTF.

This clonotype has more than one count but fewer than ten. The rearrangement links TRBV5-6 to TRBJ2-1; 10 positions match TRBD1. CDR1 is SGHDT, CDR2 YYEEEE, per germline. V was pared by 3 bases and J by 3 bases, with 6 bases of the junction left unmatched. CDR3 length equals 16 residues. For the CDR3, the DNA is TGTGCCAGCAGCTCCGGGACAGGGGCCGGCTACAATGAGCAGTTCTTC. This encodes CASSSGTGAGYNEQFF.

This clonotype has only a few counts. The CDR3 DNA reads as TGTGCCAGCAGTTACTCACCGAGACAGAGTAACTATGGCTACACCTTC. The encoded protein is CASSYSPRQSNYGYTF. The rearrangement uses TRBV6-2 or TRBV6-3 and TRBJ1-2; a weak D match, TRBD1 (5 bases). Germline V gene lookup returns CDR1 MNHEY and CDR2 SVGEGT. Trimming took 0 bases from V and 1 from J, leaving 12 bases between them. The CDR3 sequence is 16 residues long.

This clonotype was counted a few times. The rearrangement joins TRBV12-3 or TRBV12-4 to TRBJ2-4; D might be TRBD1 or TRBD2, each matching 6 bases. The V end lost 3 bases, the J end lost 6 bases, and 9 bases lay between the germline ends. There are 13 residues in the CDR3. CDR3: CASSFGGVNIQYF. The CDR3 DNA reads as TGTGCCAGCAGTTTCGGGGGCGTAAACATTCAGTACTTC.

This clonotype showed up many times. The rearrangement links TRBV7-9 to TRBJ2-1; no clear D gene. V dropped 0 bases and J dropped 0 bases, with 6 bases sitting between them. In germline, CDR1 is SEHNR, CDR2 FQNEAQ (reference sequence). The CDR3 loop spans 15 amino acids. As DNA, the CDR3 is TGTGCCAGCAGCTTAGCGGAGAGCTCCTACAATGAGCAGTTCTTC. This gives the protein CASSLAESSYNEQFF. Full variable domain (remainder filled in from reference TRBV7-9 and TRBJ2-1): DTGVSQNPRHKITKRGQNVTFRCDPISEHNRLYWYRQTLGQGPEFLTYFQNEAQLEKSRLLSDRFSAERPKGSFSTLEIQRTEQGDSAMYLCASSLAESSYNEQFFGPGTRLTVL.

This chain connects TRBV9 to TRBJ2-2; no reliable D call. Germline V gene lookup returns CDR1 SGDLS and CDR2 YYNGEE. Between the trimmed V and J ends, which lost 1 base and 6 bases, there was a span of 7 bases. The CDR3 spans 13 residues. The chain's CDR3 is CASSVFESGELFF. DNA of the CDR3: TGTGCCAGCAGCGTATTCGAGTCCGGGGAGCTGTTTTTT.

The chain combines TRBV11-2 with TRBJ2-1; D possibly corresponds to TRBD2 (6 bases). CDR3 length equals 16 residues. V shed 1 base and J shed 1 base, with 11 bases lying between them. The germline gives CDR1 SGHAT, CDR2 FQNNGV. CDR3 region: CASSLVGRTSYNEQFF. As DNA, the CDR3 is TGTGCCAGCAGCTTAGTGGGGAGGACGTCCTACAATGAGCAGTTCTTC.

This clonotype was detected a few times. The chain links TRBV12-3 or TRBV12-4 to TRBJ2-2, with TRBD1 as a possible D gene (6 bases). The CDR3 runs 14 residues. V gave up 6 bases and J gave up 2 bases, with 10 bases separating them. For the CDR3, the DNA is TGTGCCAGCAGGCTGACAGGAAACACCGGGGAGCTGTTTTTT. Encoded protein: CASRLTGNTGELFF.

This clonotype has only a few counts. The rearrangement joins TRBV7-9 to TRBJ2-2; D not certain. The length of the CDR3 is 15 residues. Germline V CDR1 and CDR2: SEHNR, FQNEAQ (reference sequence). V was shortened by 0 bases and J by 4 bases, with 9 bases between the two germline ends. The chain's CDR3 is CASSLASPGTGELFF. The CDR3 nucleotides read TGTGCCAGCAGCTTAGCGTCCCCAGGCACCGGGGAGCTGTTTTTT.

This clonotype was detected only a few times. This sequence joins TRBV6-5 and TRBJ2-5; D remains unclear. Germline V gives CDR1 MNHEY, CDR2 SVGAGI. The CDR3 has 14 amino acids. V lost 0 bases to trimming and J lost 9 bases, with 14 bases between them. The CDR3: CASSYSPKMGSQYF. CDR3 DNA sequence: TGTGCCAGCAGTTACTCCCCGAAGATGGGTTCCCAGTACTTC.

This clonotype was recorded a few times. This chain joins TRBV20-1 and TRBJ2-7; D unresolved. Trimming left V 3 bases short and J 5 bases short, with 11 bases between. Germline V gives CDR1 DFQATT, CDR2 SNEGSKA (reference sequence). This CDR3 is 12 amino acids long. The CDR3 DNA reads as TGCAGTGCTAGCCGGACCCTAGACGAGCAGTACTTC. Translating it yields CSASRTLDEQYF.

This clonotype was seen a few times. The chain links TRBV7-2 to TRBJ2-2; D is possibly TRBD2 (6 bases). Deletions cut 4 bases from V and 6 bases from J, with 12 bases between. Per germline, CDR1 SGHTA and CDR2 FQGNSA. CDR3 length: 14 amino acids. The CDR3, as DNA: TGTGCCAGCAGCTCAGGCGGGGATGCCGGGGAGCTGTTTTTT. Its protein product is CASSSGGDAGELFF.